This is a list of T cell receptor beta chains from one sample in a study of T cells after yellow fever vaccination. TCRdb processed the 5' RACE reads anew with MiXCR; each CDR3 protein has one entry. The sample includes some 32,000 distinct CDR3 sequences, approximately 4% of them seen just once. The sequences come from CD8+ T cells sorted from PBMCs, collected 5 days after the yellow fever booster vaccination. The receptor source for this set is a man under 40 who received the YFV17D yellow fever vaccine. CDR3s include the opening cysteine and the closing phenylalanine or tryptophan. The order of the fields is J gene, clone size, V gene, D gene, CDR3 DNA, CDR3 protein. A D gene is named only where the DNA matches it firmly. The size entry is marked missing in some rows and otherwise reads once, few, many or a size class.

j_gene: TRBJ2-7; abundance: many; v_gene: TRBV29-1; d_gene: TRBD1; CDR3nt: TGCAGCTTTTGGACAGGAGCCTACGAGCAGTACTTC; CDR3aa: CSFWTGAYEQYF
j_gene: TRBJ1-1; abundance: many; v_gene: TRBV12-3/TRBV12-4; d_gene: NA; CDR3nt: TGTGCCAGCTCCTGGAACACTGAAGCTTTCTTT; CDR3aa: CASSWNTEAFF
j_gene: TRBJ2-7; abundance: many; v_gene: TRBV29-1; d_gene: NA; CDR3nt: TGCAGCGTTCTAACGGGAGCCTCCTACGAGCAGTACTTC; CDR3aa: CSVLTGASYEQYF
j_gene: TRBJ2-2; abundance: many; v_gene: TRBV4-3; d_gene: NA; CDR3nt: TGCGCCAGCAGTGAACGGGACGGGGAGCTGTTTTTT; CDR3aa: CASSERDGELFF
j_gene: TRBJ2-5; abundance: many; v_gene: TRBV4-2; d_gene: NA; CDR3nt: TGTGCCAGCAGCCAATGGGATACGGGGACAGTGGAGGGAGAGACCCAGTACTTC; CDR3aa: CASSQWDTGTVEGETQYF
j_gene: TRBJ2-3; abundance: many; v_gene: TRBV6-5; d_gene: NA; CDR3nt: TGTGCCAGCAGTTCCCGGATGGGAGAGGCAGATACGCAGTATTTT; CDR3aa: CASSSRMGEADTQYF
j_gene: TRBJ2-7; abundance: many; v_gene: TRBV5-5; d_gene: TRBD1; CDR3nt: TGTGCCAGCACCCGGGACAGGGGGGACTACGAGCAGTACTTC; CDR3aa: CASTRDRGDYEQYF
j_gene: TRBJ2-7; abundance: many; v_gene: TRBV11-2; d_gene: NA; CDR3nt: TGTGCCAGCAGTTGGGACACTGAGTGGGGGCAGTACTTC; CDR3aa: CASSWDTEWGQYF
j_gene: TRBJ2-1; abundance: many; v_gene: TRBV7-9; d_gene: NA; CDR3nt: TGTGCCAGCAGCTTAGGGGGAGGTGAGCAGTTCTTC; CDR3aa: CASSLGGGEQFF
j_gene: TRBJ2-7; abundance: NA; v_gene: TRBV29-1; d_gene: TRBD1; CDR3nt: TGCAGCGTTGATAGGCAGGGGGAAAGTTCCTACGAGCAGTACTTC; CDR3aa: CSVDRQGESSYEQYF
j_gene: TRBJ2-7; abundance: many; v_gene: TRBV20-1; d_gene: TRBD2; CDR3nt: TGCAGTGGGTGGACTAGCGGCGATTACGAGCAGTACTTC; CDR3aa: CSGWTSGDYEQYF
j_gene: TRBJ2-1; abundance: many; v_gene: TRBV28; d_gene: NA; CDR3nt: TGTGCCAGCAGTTTAAGCGGAGGGGGGAGCTCCTACAATGAGCAGTTCTTC; CDR3aa: CASSLSGGGSSYNEQFF
j_gene: TRBJ2-2; abundance: many; v_gene: TRBV6-2/TRBV6-3; d_gene: NA; CDR3nt: TGTGCCAGCAGTTACTCGAATTCCCAAGTCAGGGGGGGATCGAACACCGGGGAGCTGTTTTTT; CDR3aa: CASSYSNSQVRGGSNTGELFF
j_gene: TRBJ2-5; abundance: many; v_gene: TRBV7-2; d_gene: NA; CDR3nt: TGTGCCAGCAGCTTTTTGTCCGGGCAAGAGACCCAGTACTTC; CDR3aa: CASSFLSGQETQYF
j_gene: TRBJ2-1; abundance: many; v_gene: TRBV28; d_gene: TRBD2; CDR3nt: TGTGCCAGCAGTTTAACGGCGGGAGCGGCTTACAATGAGCAGTTCTTC; CDR3aa: CASSLTAGAAYNEQFF
j_gene: TRBJ2-1; abundance: NA; v_gene: TRBV7-6; d_gene: TRBD2; CDR3nt: TGTGCCAGCAGCCTAGGGCTAGCGGGAGGGGGTCACAATGAGCAGTTCTTC; CDR3aa: CASSLGLAGGGHNEQFF
j_gene: TRBJ2-1; abundance: NA; v_gene: TRBV5-1; d_gene: NA; CDR3nt: TGCGCCAGCAGCTTGCCTGATGAGCAGTTCTTC; CDR3aa: CASSLPDEQFF
j_gene: TRBJ2-1; abundance: many; v_gene: TRBV12-3/TRBV12-4; d_gene: NA; CDR3nt: TGTGCCAGCAGTTTTTTCGTTTCGGGATCCTACAATGAGCAGTTCTTC; CDR3aa: CASSFFVSGSYNEQFF
j_gene: TRBJ2-3; abundance: many; v_gene: TRBV4-3; d_gene: NA; CDR3nt: TGCGCCAGCAGCCAGGGGACAATCTCCACAGATACGCAGTATTTT; CDR3aa: CASSQGTISTDTQYF
j_gene: TRBJ2-1; abundance: many; v_gene: TRBV5-6; d_gene: NA; CDR3nt: TGTGCCAGCAGCTTGGCCGGCGATGAGCAGTTCTTC; CDR3aa: CASSLAGDEQFF
j_gene: TRBJ1-1; abundance: large; v_gene: TRBV7-9; d_gene: NA; CDR3nt: TGTGCCAGCAGCAATACCGGGACCTCTGAAGCTTTCTTT; CDR3aa: CASSNTGTSEAFF
j_gene: TRBJ2-4; abundance: many; v_gene: TRBV10-3; d_gene: NA; CDR3nt: TGTGCCATCAGTGAAGCGAACATTCAGTACTTC; CDR3aa: CAISEANIQYF
j_gene: TRBJ2-1; abundance: many; v_gene: TRBV29-1; d_gene: NA; CDR3nt: TGCAGCGTTGACGGTAGGTCTTCCTCCTACAATGAGCAGTTCTTC; CDR3aa: CSVDGRSSSYNEQFF
j_gene: TRBJ1-1; abundance: NA; v_gene: TRBV12-3/TRBV12-4; d_gene: NA; CDR3nt: TGTGCCAGCTCCAATGCGAACAGGTTACGGGGAACTGAAGCTTTCTTT; CDR3aa: CASSNANRLRGTEAFF
j_gene: TRBJ2-2; abundance: NA; v_gene: TRBV2; d_gene: NA; CDR3nt: TGTGCCTGCAGTTCCCGGACAGCTATTCTGGTTGCCACCGGGGAGCTGTTTTTT; CDR3aa: CACSSRTAILVATGELFF
j_gene: TRBJ2-7; abundance: large; v_gene: TRBV20-1; d_gene: TRBD1; CDR3nt: TGCAGTGCTAGATCCCTAGACAGGGGGCGATACGAGCAGTACTTC; CDR3aa: CSARSLDRGRYEQYF
j_gene: TRBJ2-1; abundance: many; v_gene: TRBV30; d_gene: TRBD2; CDR3nt: TGTGCCCGGGGCGCTAGCGGAGCCAATGAGCAGTTCTTC; CDR3aa: CARGASGANEQFF
j_gene: TRBJ2-3; abundance: many; v_gene: TRBV20-1; d_gene: NA; CDR3nt: TGCAGTGCTAGAGTCAGGGTAAAGGACACAGATACGCAGTATTTT; CDR3aa: CSARVRVKDTDTQYF
j_gene: TRBJ2-1; abundance: many; v_gene: TRBV20-1; d_gene: NA; CDR3nt: TGCAGTGGTCTCGGTTTCGGCAATGAGCAGTTCTTC; CDR3aa: CSGLGFGNEQFF
j_gene: TRBJ2-1; abundance: many; v_gene: TRBV6-5; d_gene: NA; CDR3nt: TGTGCCAGCTCACGAATGGAGGGTGAGCAGTTCTTC; CDR3aa: CASSRMEGEQFF
j_gene: TRBJ2-6; abundance: NA; v_gene: TRBV27; d_gene: NA; CDR3nt: TGTGCCAGCAGGAGTGGGGCCAACGTCCTGACTTTC; CDR3aa: CASRSGANVLTF
j_gene: TRBJ1-3; abundance: many; v_gene: TRBV7-9; d_gene: NA; CDR3nt: TGTGCCAGCAGCTTTGGCGACTTTGGAAACACCATATATTTT; CDR3aa: CASSFGDFGNTIYF
j_gene: TRBJ2-2; abundance: many; v_gene: TRBV4-3; d_gene: TRBD2; CDR3nt: TGCGCCAGCAGCCAAGGGCTAGCGGGATGGACCGGGGAGCTGTTTTTT; CDR3aa: CASSQGLAGWTGELFF
j_gene: TRBJ2-5; abundance: many; v_gene: TRBV28; d_gene: TRBD2; CDR3nt: TGTGCCAGCAGACCCCTTACTAGCGGGAAAGAGACCCAGTACTTC; CDR3aa: CASRPLTSGKETQYF
j_gene: TRBJ2-3; abundance: NA; v_gene: TRBV2; d_gene: TRBD2; CDR3nt: TGTGCCAGCAGGACCCCTGCTACTAGCGGGATCACAGATACGCAGTATTTT; CDR3aa: CASRTPATSGITDTQYF
j_gene: TRBJ2-5; abundance: many; v_gene: TRBV27; d_gene: TRBD2; CDR3nt: TGTGCCAGCAGTTTATCAACTAGCGGGAAAGAGACCCAGTACTTC; CDR3aa: CASSLSTSGKETQYF
j_gene: TRBJ2-3; abundance: many; v_gene: TRBV7-2; d_gene: NA; CDR3nt: TGTGCCAGCCTTATGGGCGTCAAGACCACAGATACGCAGTATTTT; CDR3aa: CASLMGVKTTDTQYF
j_gene: TRBJ2-7; abundance: NA; v_gene: TRBV30; d_gene: NA; CDR3nt: TGTGCCTGGAGTGTCCCAGGCTTCTCCTACGAGCAGTACTTC; CDR3aa: CAWSVPGFSYEQYF